This paragraph reports one T cell receptor (beta chain). Its antigen is as yet unknown. The assay was immunoSEQ multiplex PCR, and TCRdb's table has in-frame clones only and misses some. Here the sample spans approximately 980,000 clones, approximately 76% being singletons. These data originate in a study of shared clonotypes between healthy human individuals. Study at large: Participating donors consisted of two women and a few men aged 18 to 49. Per donor, three plates held CD4 naive cells, three held CD4 memory, two held CD8 naive and one held CD8 memory. General observations from the study: In general, naive subsets displayed greater estimated richness than memory subsets did.

Germline values: CDR1 SGHTA, CDR2 FQGNSA. The CDR3 length is 13 residues. V dropped 4 bases and J dropped 1 base, with 7 bases sitting between them. Every one of the donors was a Caucasian adult that lived in Nashville, Tennessee. This chain uses TRBV7-2 with TRBJ1-2; D gene ambiguous. Sample: memory CD4+ T cells sorted from blood. Sample subset: CD45RA-negative fraction. This clonotype originated in a man between 18 and 35 years old in good health. The CDR3, as DNA: TGTGCCAGCAGCTCCTTCCTTAACTATGGCTACACCTTC. Amino acid sequence: CASSSFLNYGYTF.